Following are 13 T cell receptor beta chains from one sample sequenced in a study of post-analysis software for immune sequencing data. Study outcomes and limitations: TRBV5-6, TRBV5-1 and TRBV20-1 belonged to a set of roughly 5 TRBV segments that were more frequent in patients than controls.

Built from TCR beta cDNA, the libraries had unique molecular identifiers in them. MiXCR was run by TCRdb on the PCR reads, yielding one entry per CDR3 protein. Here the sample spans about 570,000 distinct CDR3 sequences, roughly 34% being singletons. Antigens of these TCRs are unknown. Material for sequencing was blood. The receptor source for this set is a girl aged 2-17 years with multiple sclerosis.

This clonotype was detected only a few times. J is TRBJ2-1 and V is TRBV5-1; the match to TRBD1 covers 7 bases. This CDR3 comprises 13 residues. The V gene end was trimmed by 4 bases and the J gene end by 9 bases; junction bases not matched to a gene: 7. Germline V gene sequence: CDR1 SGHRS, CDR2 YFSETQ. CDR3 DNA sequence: TGCGCCAGCAGCGTTGACAGGGCGGGTGAGCAGTTCTTC. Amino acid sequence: CASSVDRAGEQFF. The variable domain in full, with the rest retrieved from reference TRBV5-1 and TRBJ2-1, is KAGVTQTPRYLIKTRGQQVTLSCSPISGHRSVSWYQQTPGQGLQFLFEYFSETQRNKGNFPGRFSGRQFSNSRSEMNVSTLELGDSALYLCASSVDRAGEQFFGPGTRLTVL.

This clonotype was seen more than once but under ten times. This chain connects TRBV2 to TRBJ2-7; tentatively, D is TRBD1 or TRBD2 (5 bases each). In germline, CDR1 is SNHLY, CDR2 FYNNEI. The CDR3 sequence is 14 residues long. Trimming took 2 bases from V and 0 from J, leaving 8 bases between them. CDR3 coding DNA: TGTGCCAGCAGTGAACAAGGGACCTCCTACGAGCAGTACTTC. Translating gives CASSEQGTSYEQYF.

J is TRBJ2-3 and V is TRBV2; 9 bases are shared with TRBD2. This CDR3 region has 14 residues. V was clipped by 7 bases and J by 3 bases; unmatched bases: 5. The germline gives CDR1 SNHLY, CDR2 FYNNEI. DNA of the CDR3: TGTGCCAGCAATCCGGGACTAGCAACAGATACGCAGTATTTT. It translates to CASNPGLATDTQYF.

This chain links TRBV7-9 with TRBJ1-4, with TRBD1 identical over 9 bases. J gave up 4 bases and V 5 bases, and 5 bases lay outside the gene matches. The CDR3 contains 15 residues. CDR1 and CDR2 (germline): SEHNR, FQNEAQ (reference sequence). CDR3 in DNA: TGTGCCAGCAGCCCCGCGACAGGGGGTAATGAAAAACTGTTTTTT. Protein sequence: CASSPATGGNEKLFF.

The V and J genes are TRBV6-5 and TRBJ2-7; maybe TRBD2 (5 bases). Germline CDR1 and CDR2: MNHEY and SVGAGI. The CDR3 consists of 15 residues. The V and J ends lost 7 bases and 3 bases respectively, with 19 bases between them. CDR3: CASKEAGTADYEQYF. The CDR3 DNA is TGTGCCAGCAAAGAGGCGGGCACAGCCGACTACGAGCAGTACTTC.

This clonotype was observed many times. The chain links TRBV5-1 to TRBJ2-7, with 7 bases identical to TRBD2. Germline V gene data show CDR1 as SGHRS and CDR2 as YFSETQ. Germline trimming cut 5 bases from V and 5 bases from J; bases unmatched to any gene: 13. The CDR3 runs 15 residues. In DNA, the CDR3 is TGCGCCAGCAGTTCAACGACCGGGACTATCAACGAGCAGTACTTC. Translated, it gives CASSSTTGTINEQYF. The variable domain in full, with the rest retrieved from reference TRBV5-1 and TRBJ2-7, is KAGVTQTPRYLIKTRGQQVTLSCSPISGHRSVSWYQQTPGQGLQFLFEYFSETQRNKGNFPGRFSGRQFSNSRSEMNVSTLELGDSALYLCASSSTTGTINEQYFGPGTRLTVT.

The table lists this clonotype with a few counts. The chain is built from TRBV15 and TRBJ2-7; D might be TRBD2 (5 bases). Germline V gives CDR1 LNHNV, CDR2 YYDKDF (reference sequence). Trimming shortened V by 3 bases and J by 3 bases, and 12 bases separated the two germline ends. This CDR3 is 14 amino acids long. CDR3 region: CATSSRDSLYEQYF. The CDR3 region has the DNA TGTGCCACCAGCAGCCGGGATTCGCTCTACGAGCAGTACTTC.

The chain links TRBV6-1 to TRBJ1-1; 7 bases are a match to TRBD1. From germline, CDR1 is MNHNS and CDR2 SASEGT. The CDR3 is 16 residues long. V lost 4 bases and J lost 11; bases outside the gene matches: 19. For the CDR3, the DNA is TGTGCCAGCAGTGGCTCCGGGACAGATGATAATTCGGAGGCTTTCTTT. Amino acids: CASSGSGTDDNSEAFF.

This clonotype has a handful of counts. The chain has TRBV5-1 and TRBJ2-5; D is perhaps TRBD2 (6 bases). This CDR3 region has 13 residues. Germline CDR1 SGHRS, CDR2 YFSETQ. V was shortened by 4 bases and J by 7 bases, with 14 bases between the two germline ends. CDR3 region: CASSTGGVVTQYF. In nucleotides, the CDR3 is TGCGCCAGCAGCACCGGAGGGGTGGTGACCCAGTACTTC.

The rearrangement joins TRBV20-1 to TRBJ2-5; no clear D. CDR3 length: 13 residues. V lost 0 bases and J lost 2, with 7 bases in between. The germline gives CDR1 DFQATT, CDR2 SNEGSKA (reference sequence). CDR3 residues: CSARDLQQETQYF. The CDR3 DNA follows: TGCAGTGCTAGAGATCTACAGCAAGAGACCCAGTACTTC.

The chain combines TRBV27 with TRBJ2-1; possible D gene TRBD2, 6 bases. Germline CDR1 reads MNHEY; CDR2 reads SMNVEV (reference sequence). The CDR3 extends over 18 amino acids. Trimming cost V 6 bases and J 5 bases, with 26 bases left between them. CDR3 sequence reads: CASRRMSSWDGGHNEQFF. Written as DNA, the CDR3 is TGTGCCAGCAGAAGAATGTCGTCTTGGGACGGGGGTCACAATGAGCAGTTCTTC.

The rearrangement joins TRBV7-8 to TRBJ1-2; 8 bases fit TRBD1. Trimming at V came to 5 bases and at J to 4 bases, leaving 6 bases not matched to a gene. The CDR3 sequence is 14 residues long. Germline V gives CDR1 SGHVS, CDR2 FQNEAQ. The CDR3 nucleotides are TGTGCCAGCAGCCCTGTAGACAGGGGCTATGGCTACACCTTC. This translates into CASSPVDRGYGYTF.

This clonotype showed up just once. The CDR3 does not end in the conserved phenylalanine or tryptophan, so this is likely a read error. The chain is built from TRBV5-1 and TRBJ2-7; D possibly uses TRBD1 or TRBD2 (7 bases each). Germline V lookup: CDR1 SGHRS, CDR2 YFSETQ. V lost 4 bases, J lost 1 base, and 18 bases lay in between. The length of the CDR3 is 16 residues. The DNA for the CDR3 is TGCGCCAGCAGCCTTAATGGGGGGGACAGATCCTACGAGCAGTACCTC. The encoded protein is CASSLNGGDRSYEQYL.